These 29 T cell receptor beta chains were all obtained from the same sample, sequenced in a study of memory B cells and T cells in multiple sclerosis. Profiled with immunoSEQ multiplex PCR; TCRdb holds only in-frame clones, not every one. There are some 700 clones in the sample; over 60% occur only once, and 10% to 15% lies in the top ten. The sample was brain tissue. The receptors here all came from a human donor with multiple sclerosis.

V is TRBV6-5 and J is TRBJ2-3; D might be TRBD2 (6 bases). CDR1 is MNHEY and CDR2 is SVGAGI in the germline V gene. This CDR3 contains 15 residues. The V end lost 5 bases, the J end lost 1 base, and 13 bases lay between the germline ends. The CDR3 is CASSGLGGGTDTQYF. The CDR3 DNA follows: TGTGCCAGCAGTGGCCTGGGCGGGGGCACAGATACGCAGTATTTT.

This clone was counted between two and nine times. J is TRBJ2-5 and V is TRBV11-2; D is ambiguous. The closer fit of TRBJ2-7 to the DNA end suggests the J call may be wrong. CDR1 and CDR2 (germline): SGHAT, FQNNGV. The CDR3 loop spans 13 amino acids. This CDR3 reads CASSLVRSYEQYF. The CDR3 DNA follows: TGTGCCAGCAGCTTAGTCCGATCCTACGAGCAGTACTTC.

The chain is built from TRBV6-1 and TRBJ2-3; 9 nucleotides match TRBD2. The length of the CDR3 is 13 residues. J lost 8 bases, V lost 4 bases, and 4 bases had no gene match. Looked up from germline, CDR1 is MNHNS and CDR2 is SASEGT. The CDR3 sequence is CASSGLAEGTQYF. In DNA, the CDR3 is TGTGCCAGCAGTGGACTAGCGGAGGGTACGCAGTATTTT.

The chain joins TRBV5-1 to TRBJ1-2, with a weak D call TRBD1 (5 bases). CDR3 size: 15 residues. From germline, CDR1 is SGHRS and CDR2 YFSETQ. Trimming shortened V by 0 bases and J by 3 bases, and 12 bases separated the two germline ends. The CDR3 protein is CASSLGRVLDYGYTF. The CDR3 bases are TGCGCCAGCAGCTTGGGCAGGGTTCTCGACTATGGCTACACCTTC.

This rearrangement joins TRBV29-1 to TRBJ1-2, with TRBD1 as a possible D gene (5 bases). The V gene's germline CDR1 is SQVTM and CDR2 ANQGSEA. The CDR3 spans 12 residues. This CDR3 reads CRGAASNYGYTF. CDR3 nucleotides: TGCCGCGGGGCAGCTTCTAACTATGGCTACACCTTC.

The V and J genes are TRBV6-1 and TRBJ1-2, with TRBD1 matching 10 bases. From germline, CDR1 is MNHNS and CDR2 SASEGT. The junction had 1 base not matched to a gene; V was cut back by 8 bases and J by 10 bases. CDR3 length: 10 amino acids. The CDR3 protein is CASRQGAYTF. Here the CDR3 DNA reads TGTGCCAGCCGACAGGGGGCCTACACCTTC.

Only a few counts were recorded for this clone. The chain carries TRBV28 and TRBJ1-6; D gene ambiguous. V lost 7 bases to trimming and J lost 7 bases, with 14 bases between them. CDR3 length: 14 residues. Germline CDR1 MDHEN, CDR2 SYDVKM. The chain's CDR3 is CASTLSLRNSPLHF. In nucleotides, the CDR3 is TGTGCCAGCACCTTGAGTTTGAGGAATTCACCCCTCCACTTT.

CDR3 sequence reads: CASSVEGSGGAGETQYF. Written as DNA, the CDR3 is TGTGCCAGCAGCGTAGAGGGTAGCGGGGGGGCCGGGGAGACCCAGTACTTC. The rearrangement uses TRBV9 and TRBJ2-5; TRBD2 matches at 11 bases. Trimming at V came to 0 bases and at J to 5 bases, leaving 9 bases not matched to a gene. CDR3 size: 17 residues. Germline V CDR1 and CDR2: SGDLS, YYNGEE.

The J gene is TRBJ2-1, the V gene TRBV7-3; TRBD2 matches at 9 bases. Per germline, CDR1 SGHTA and CDR2 FQGTGA. The CDR3 covers 14 residues. Trimming removed 4 bases from V and 8 bases from J; junction bases left unmatched: 6. The CDR3 DNA reads TGTGCCAGCAGCTCGGGACTAGCCGGGGATGAGCAGTTCTTC. Amino acids: CASSSGLAGDEQFF.

The V and J genes are TRBV28 and TRBJ2-7; perhaps TRBD1 as D (5 bases). Germline loops: CDR1 MDHEN, CDR2 SYDVKM. The length of the CDR3 is 14 residues. Trimming pared 2 bases from V and 6 bases from J, leaving 14 bases between. The CDR3 coding sequence is TGTGCCAGCAGTTTAGCAGGGTACCCCGGCGAGCAGTACTTC. Its translation is CASSLAGYPGEQYF.

This chain joins TRBV11-2 and TRBJ2-7, with D perhaps TRBD1 (5 bases). This CDR3 has 16 amino acids. V lost 3 bases to trimming and J lost 1 base, with 16 bases between them. Germline-derived CDR1 and CDR2 are SGHAT and FQNNGV. CDR3 nucleotides: TGTGCCAGCAGCTTCCCCCGAGACAGAGTTTCCTACGAGCAGTACTTC. It codes for CASSFPRDRVSYEQYF. The variable domain in full, with the rest retrieved from reference TRBV11-2 and TRBJ2-7, is EAGVAQSPRYKIIEKRQSVAFWCNPISGHATLYWYQQILGQGPKLLIQFQNNGVVDDSQLPKDRFSAERLKGVDSTLKIQPAKLEDSAVYLCASSFPRDRVSYEQYFGPGTRLTVT.

This clone was picked up a small number of times. The gene calls are TRBV5-5 and TRBJ1-5; D is uncertain. V was trimmed by 0 bases and J by 3 bases, leaving 7 bases between them. This CDR3 has 14 amino acids. CDR1 is SGHKS, CDR2 YYEKEE, per germline (reference sequence). CDR3 nucleotide sequence: TGTGCCAGCAGCTTGGCAGGTCTCAATCAGCCCCAGCATTTT. This encodes CASSLAGLNQPQHF.

The V gene is TRBV19, the J gene TRBJ1-2; 7 bases match TRBD1. CDR1 and CDR2 from the germline V gene are LNHDA and SQIVND (reference sequence). V was clipped by 6 bases and J by 4 bases; unmatched bases: 5. This CDR3 is built from 13 residues. CDR3 DNA: TGTGCCAGTAGGGACAGGAGCATCTATGGCTACACCTTC. This encodes CASRDRSIYGYTF.

The genes are TRBV19 and TRBJ2-7; TRBD2 matches at 10 bases. The CDR3 extends over 14 amino acids. CDR1 and CDR2 (germline): LNHDA, SQIVND (reference sequence). V trimming: 5 bases; J trimming: 5 bases; junction bases outside the gene matches: 6. CDR3 sequence: CASSFSGRSDEQYF. The CDR3 DNA reads TGTGCCAGTAGTTTTAGCGGGAGGTCTGACGAGCAGTACTTC.

V usage is TRBV7-9 and J usage is TRBJ2-7; possible D gene TRBD2, 6 bases. This CDR3 is built from 15 residues. The V gene's germline CDR1 is SEHNR and CDR2 FQNEAQ (reference sequence). V dropped 5 bases and J dropped 0 bases, with 14 bases sitting between them. CDR3 nucleotides: TGTGCCAGCAGCCGGGAGCCCCTGAGCTCCTACGAGCAGTACTTC. Protein sequence: CASSREPLSSYEQYF.

This sequence joins TRBV7-6 and TRBJ2-7; weak D call: TRBD1 (8 bases). Germline CDR1 SGHVS, CDR2 FNYEAQ. This CDR3 contains 16 residues. Trimming removed 3 bases at V and 5 bases at J, with 20 bases between. In DNA form, the CDR3 reads TGTGCCAGCAGCTTCGCCAAACAGGGGGGGGACCACGAGCAGTACTTC. Protein: CASSFAKQGGDHEQYF.

CDR3: CASSLLLPSGANVLTF. CDR3 nucleotide sequence: TGTGCCAGCAGTTTATTACTCCCCTCTGGGGCCAACGTCCTGACTTTC. V gene TRBV27 combines with J gene TRBJ2-6; D is uncertain. Trimming took 1 base from V and 0 from J, leaving 7 bases between them. Germline-derived CDR1 and CDR2 are MNHEY and SMNVEV (reference sequence). CDR3 length: 16 amino acids.

J is TRBJ1-1 and V is TRBV6-6, with D possibly being TRBD1 (6 bases). Germline CDR1 is MNHNY and CDR2 is SVGAGI (reference sequence). Between the trimmed V and J ends, which lost 5 bases and 1 base, there was a span of 14 bases. The CDR3 spans 15 residues. This CDR3 reads CASSTSYRENTEAFF. As DNA, the CDR3 is TGTGCCAGCAGTACCTCCTACAGGGAGAACACTGAAGCTTTCTTT.

The chain has TRBV29-1 and TRBJ1-5; no firm D call. CDR3 length: 11 amino acids. The germline gives CDR1 SQVTM, CDR2 ANQGSEA. V was clipped by 4 bases and J by 2 bases, with 3 bases between them. The CDR3 sequence: CSVGGNQPQHF. CDR3 nucleotide sequence: TGCAGCGTTGGAGGCAATCAGCCCCAGCATTTT.

J is TRBJ2-2 and V is TRBV25-1; 7 positions match TRBD1. The trim removed 5 bases at V and 3 bases at J, leaving 3 bases unmatched. CDR1 and CDR2 (germline): MGHDK, SYGVNS. CDR3 length: 14 residues. CDR3 nucleotide sequence: TGTGCCAGCAGTAATCAGGGGGACACCGGGGAGCTGTTTTTT. Protein: CASSNQGDTGELFF.

V and J are TRBV19 and TRBJ2-3; 8 bases map to TRBD2. The CDR3 runs to 20 residues. Germline trimming cut 5 bases from V and 0 bases from J; bases unmatched to any gene: 19. Germline CDR1 LNHDA, CDR2 SQIVND (reference sequence). CDR3 amino acids: CASSLTGGLGRMTSTDTQYF. In DNA form, the CDR3 reads TGTGCCAGTAGTCTCACGGGGGGACTAGGAAGAATGACTAGCACAGATACGCAGTATTTT.

The V gene is TRBV7-9, the J gene TRBJ2-7, with TRBD2 matching 8 bases. The CDR3 covers 18 residues. The V gene end was trimmed by 4 bases and the J gene end by 3 bases; junction bases not matched to a gene: 17. CDR1 SEHNR and CDR2 FQNEAQ come from the germline V gene (reference sequence). As DNA, the CDR3 is TGTGCCAGCAGCTCGTCCGCGGTAGCGGGGAGGCGTGTCTACGAGCAGTACTTC. Its translation is CASSSSAVAGRRVYEQYF.

V gene TRBV27 combines with J gene TRBJ1-5; TRBD1 might be the D (6 bases). The CDR3 is made up of 14 amino acids. Trimming pared 8 bases from V and 0 bases from J, leaving 11 bases between. Germline CDR1 MNHEY, CDR2 SMNVEV (reference sequence). CDR3 residues: CASGQPYSNQPQHF. CDR3 nucleotides: TGTGCCAGCGGACAGCCATATAGCAATCAGCCCCAGCATTTT.

This clone is a singleton in its sample. This chain links TRBV9 with TRBJ2-1, with 11 bases aligning to TRBD2. Germline V gene sequence: CDR1 SGDLS, CDR2 YYNGEE. Unmatched junction bases numbered 12, after V lost 0 bases and J lost 4 bases. CDR3 length: 19 residues. The CDR3 coding sequence is TGTGCCAGCAGCGTAGTAGGGGGGACGGGACTAGCGGAGTACAATGAGCAGTTCTTC. Translated, it gives CASSVVGGTGLAEYNEQFF.

DNA of the CDR3: TGCGCCAGCAGCCAAGTCCTAGCGGGGACATCCGGGACCCAGTACTTC. It encodes CASSQVLAGTSGTQYF. The chain links TRBV4-1 to TRBJ2-5, with 9 bases identical to TRBD2. V lost 1 base to trimming and J lost 7 bases; unmatched junction nucleotides: 10. This CDR3 has 16 amino acids. Per germline, CDR1 MGHRA and CDR2 YSYEKL.

V and J are TRBV6-1 and TRBJ1-5; D not resolved. Trimming left V 1 base short and J 2 bases short, with 12 bases between. Germline values: CDR1 MNHNS, CDR2 SASEGT. The CDR3 totals 16 residues. The CDR3: CASSEVVAAGNQPQHF. CDR3 DNA: TGTGCCAGCAGTGAAGTCGTCGCCGCGGGCAATCAGCCCCAGCATTTT.

This chain links TRBV2 with TRBJ2-1; 10 bases agree with TRBD1. V was pared by 6 bases and J by 10 bases, with 9 bases of the junction left unmatched. CDR1 and CDR2 from the germline V gene are SNHLY and FYNNEI. The CDR3 covers 14 residues. The CDR3 DNA sequence: TGTGCCAGCAGACGGGACAGGGGACCAAGGGAGCAGTTCTTC. Translated: CASRRDRGPREQFF.

CDR3 region: CASSALTGQSEQYF. As DNA, the CDR3 is TGTGCCAGCAGTGCCTTGACAGGGCAGAGCGAGCAGTACTTC. The chain links TRBV2 to TRBJ2-7; 7 bases align to TRBD1. The CDR3 is made up of 14 amino acids. Looked up from germline, CDR1 is SNHLY and CDR2 is FYNNEI. After removal of 4 bases from V and 6 bases from J, the junction contained 9 bases not matched to a gene.

The chain recombines TRBV13 with TRBJ2-7; 10 bases agree with TRBD1. The trim removed 5 bases at V and 3 bases at J, leaving 7 bases unmatched. CDR1 PRHDT and CDR2 FYEKMQ come from the germline V gene (reference sequence). The CDR3 is 15 amino acids. CDR3 protein: CASSPRGQGYYEQYF. CDR3 nucleotides: TGTGCCAGCAGCCCAAGGGGACAGGGGTACTACGAGCAGTACTTC.